This TCR beta chain was observed in a study of cytomegalovirus exposure and HLA in healthy donors. Study-wide results and limits: Most TCRs appeared rarely, but some public TCRs recurred in many donors.

The germline V gene encodes CDR1 MGHRA and CDR2 YSYEKL. The CDR3 is 14 residues long. Trimming cost V 4 bases and J 8 bases, with 17 bases left between them. Primers: 60 Vbeta forward and 13 Jbeta reverse. Only in-frame clones appear in the TCRdb table, and some are missing; sequencing was by immunoSEQ multiplex PCR. This table holds 130,000 to 150,000 clones, 80% found once. A word on this clone: Its specificity is unknown.

This clonotype originated in a male donor in good health and CMV-seronegative. The chain has TRBV4-1 and TRBJ1-2; D not resolved. Sample: PBMCs. The CDR3 reads CASSRLGVERGYTF. CDR3 nucleotides: TGCGCCAGCAGCCGCTTAGGAGTCGAACGCGGCTACACCTTC.